This T cell receptor beta chain was recorded in a study of blood T cell repertoires in COVID-19. Using immunoSEQ multiplex PCR, the repertoire was profiled, and TCRdb retains in-frame clones only, with some absent. Here the sample spans approximately 150,000 clones, around four fifths being singletons. The trim removed 4 bases at V and 8 bases at J, leaving 6 bases unmatched. The CDR3 totals 14 residues. Germline V gene lookup returns CDR1 MDHEN and CDR2 SYDVKM. In terms of age and location, participants ranged from roughly 18 to 89 years and lived in about two dozen US areas. Two negative PCRs, clearance, or symptom resolution characterized the recovered Cohort 3 donors.

This receptor was identified in a woman in her thirties or forties who had recovered from COVID-19. This sequence joins TRBV28 and TRBJ1-4; 8 bases agree with TRBD1. The specimen was PBMCs or T cells enriched from blood (not recorded which). Written as DNA, the CDR3 is TGTGCCAGCAGTTCCCGGGACAGGTGGGAAAAACTGTTTTTT. Its translation is CASSSRDRWEKLFF. The complete variable domain, with remaining parts taken from reference TRBV28 and TRBJ1-4, reads DVKVTQSSRYLVKRTGEKVFLECVQDMDHENMFWYRQDPGLGLRLIYFSYDVKMKEKGDIPEGYSVSREKKERFSLILESASTNQTSMYLCASSSRDRWEKLFFGSGTQLSVL.